The sequence of this T cell receptor beta chain was determined in a study of human versus mouse CDR3 diversity and MHC coevolution. Study-level background: Each sample yielded about 5.5 x 10^6 to 1.7 x 10^7 valid reads. Whole-study results and caveats: Mice had fewer CDR3 deletions and insertions than humans on average.

Trimming left V 3 bases short and J 6 bases short, with 25 bases between. Germline V gene lookup returns CDR1 MDHEN and CDR2 SYDVKM. The CDR3 spans 18 residues. With respect to this clone: Its specificity is not known.

Libraries were prepared by immunoSEQ multiplex PCR; TCRdb keeps only in-frame clonotypes and omits some of them. The repertoire holds about 77,000 clones, with 80% to 95% as singletons. Sorting isolated naive CD4 T cells lacking CD45RO and expressing CD62L. What was sequenced was naive CD4+ T cells from blood. As to subset: CD45RO-negative CD62L-positive naive CD4 T cells. The origin of this receptor is a person aged 25 to 69 in good health. The rearrangement joins TRBV28 to TRBJ2-3; D may be TRBD2 (6 bases). CDR3 residues: CASSFGYTTSRSADTQYF. CDR3 in DNA: TGTGCCAGCAGTTTTGGATACACGACTAGTAGGTCTGCCGATACGCAGTATTTT.